This TCR beta chain was recorded in a study of blood T cell repertoires in COVID-19. About the research overall: COVID-19 samples, acute and convalescent, were from the United States, Italy and Spain. T cells, B-cell-depleted T cells, or PBMCs provided the cDNA or gDNA that served as material.

The CDR3 extends over 19 amino acids. Generated by immunoSEQ multiplex PCR, the TCRdb table keeps only in-frame clones and is missing some. This sample has 110,000 to 150,000 clones, with roughly 85% found just once. The rearrangement links TRBV21-1 to TRBJ1-1; the table's D gene call, TRBD1, was not cross checked with the DNA. TRBV21-1 is tagged as a pseudogene. This TCR was sampled from a man in his fifties or sixties with acute or convalescent COVID-19. Sample: peripheral blood. The CDR3 region has the DNA TGTGGTGATGGGGCCGCACTAAGGGATGGGGGCCGCATGAACACTGAAGCTTTCTTT. It yields the protein CGDGAALRDGGRMNTEAFF.